This is a list of T cell receptor beta chains from one sample in a study of glioma-infiltrating T cells. TCRdb fed the multiplex PCR reads into MiXCR, producing one record per CDR3 protein. The sample records about 180,000 distinct CDR3 sequences, about 46% being singletons. Sequenced sample: glioma tissue, nonneoplastic brain tissue, or PBMCs (not recorded which). The receptor source for this set is a human donor with low-grade glioma or glioblastoma, undergoing nonglioma brain surgery, or in good health (not recorded which). Both conserved end residues are part of each CDR3. The D gene is left open where the match is weak. The listing skips clone size in some rows; elsewhere it reads once, few, many or a size class.

len: 17; d_gene: -; abundance: -; j_gene: TRBJ2-1; v_gene: TRBV6-1; CDR3aa: CASKGSVGRGGYNEQFF; CDR3nt: TGTGCCAGCAAGGGGTCGGTCGGGAGAGGAGGCTACAATGAGCAGTTCTTC
len: 14; d_gene: -; abundance: -; j_gene: TRBJ1-3; v_gene: TRBV12-3/TRBV12-4; CDR3aa: CASSLAGSGNTIYF; CDR3nt: TGTGCCAGCAGTTTAGCAGGGTCTGGAAACACCATATATTTT
len: 15; d_gene: TRBD2; abundance: few; j_gene: TRBJ2-5; v_gene: TRBV3-1; CDR3aa: CASSPRGLARETQYF; CDR3nt: TGTGCCAGCAGCCCCAGGGGACTAGCACGGGAGACCCAGTACTTC
len: 15; d_gene: -; abundance: many; j_gene: TRBJ1-1; v_gene: TRBV18; CDR3aa: CASSPAKQTNTEAFF; CDR3nt: TGTGCCAGCTCACCGGCCAAACAGACGAACACTGAAGCTTTCTTT
len: 13; d_gene: -; abundance: -; j_gene: TRBJ2-1; v_gene: TRBV27; CDR3aa: CASRTRDNNEQFF; CDR3nt: TGTGCCAGCAGAACTAGAGACAACAATGAGCAGTTCTTC
len: 16; d_gene: TRBD2; abundance: few; j_gene: TRBJ2-2; v_gene: TRBV5-1; CDR3aa: CASSQNSGRSTGELFF; CDR3nt: TGCGCCAGCAGCCAAAACAGCGGGAGGAGCACCGGGGAGCTGTTTTTT
len: 12; d_gene: -; abundance: few; j_gene: TRBJ1-2; v_gene: TRBV6-6; CDR3aa: CASSFSGHGYTF; CDR3nt: TGTGCCAGCAGTTTTTCTGGGCATGGCTACACCTTC
len: 13; d_gene: -; abundance: -; j_gene: TRBJ2-5; v_gene: TRBV28; CDR3aa: CATTLAVDETQYF; CDR3nt: TGTGCCACCACACTAGCTGTAGATGAGACCCAGTACTTC
len: 14; d_gene: -; abundance: few; j_gene: TRBJ1-5; v_gene: TRBV19; CDR3aa: CASSNRNSNQPQHF; CDR3nt: TGTGCCAGTAGTAACAGGAATAGCAATCAGCCCCAGCATTTT
len: 14; d_gene: -; abundance: -; j_gene: TRBJ2-7; v_gene: TRBV20-1; CDR3aa: CSARDWRGDYEQYF; CDR3nt: TGCAGTGCTCGGGATTGGCGTGGGGACTACGAGCAGTACTTC
len: 15; d_gene: TRBD1; abundance: many; j_gene: TRBJ1-5; v_gene: TRBV4-2; CDR3aa: CASSLSGTVDQPQHF; CDR3nt: TGTGCCAGCAGCCTTTCCGGGACAGTGGACCAGCCCCAGCATTTT
len: 14; d_gene: -; abundance: -; j_gene: TRBJ2-1; v_gene: TRBV2; CDR3aa: CASSDGAGLNEQSF; CDR3nt: TGTGCCAGCAGTGACGGAGCTGGTTTGAATGAGCAGTCCTTC
len: 17; d_gene: TRBD1; abundance: many; j_gene: TRBJ2-3; v_gene: TRBV2; CDR3aa: CASSDDTGGVSTDTQYF; CDR3nt: TGTGCCAGCAGTGACGACACAGGGGGCGTAAGCACAGATACGCAGTATTTT
len: 13; d_gene: -; abundance: -; j_gene: TRBJ2-7; v_gene: TRBV5-4; CDR3aa: CASSSDAFYEQYF; CDR3nt: TGTGCCAGCAGCTCGGACGCTTTCTACGAGCAGTACTTC
len: 15; d_gene: TRBD1; abundance: many; j_gene: TRBJ2-7; v_gene: TRBV7-3; CDR3aa: CASSLTPGTAYEQYF; CDR3nt: TGTGCCAGCAGCTTAACTCCCGGGACAGCCTACGAGCAGTACTTC
len: 13; d_gene: -; abundance: many; j_gene: TRBJ2-1; v_gene: TRBV15; CDR3aa: CATSRELVTEQFF; CDR3nt: TGTGCCACCAGCAGAGAATTAGTTACTGAGCAGTTCTTC
len: 18; d_gene: -; abundance: -; j_gene: TRBJ1-5; v_gene: TRBV19; CDR3aa: CASSIDSGGYYSNQPQHF; CDR3nt: TGTGCCAGTAGTATAGATTCTGGCGGCTACTATAGCAATCAGCCCCAGCATTTT
len: 18; d_gene: -; abundance: -; j_gene: TRBJ2-5; v_gene: TRBV5-1; CDR3aa: CASGFDRDSGGTYNEQYF; CDR3nt: TGCGCCAGCGGCTTCGATCGTGATAGCGGAGGTACCTACAATGAGCAGTACTTC
len: 14; d_gene: -; abundance: -; j_gene: TRBJ2-1; v_gene: TRBV29-1; CDR3aa: CSVEGGIKTLEQFF; CDR3nt: TGCAGCGTTGAAGGGGGTATTAAGACACTTGAGCAGTTCTTC
len: 13; d_gene: -; abundance: many; j_gene: TRBJ1-1; v_gene: TRBV28; CDR3aa: CASMSQMNTEAFF; CDR3nt: TGTGCCAGCATGTCGCAGATGAACACTGAAGCTTTCTTT
len: 14; d_gene: -; abundance: -; j_gene: TRBJ1-1; v_gene: TRBV5-1; CDR3aa: CASSLDGTNTEAFF; CDR3nt: TGCGCCAGCAGCTTGGACGGCACTAACACTGAAGCTTTCTTT
len: 14; d_gene: -; abundance: -; j_gene: TRBJ1-6; v_gene: TRBV6-2/TRBV6-3; CDR3aa: CAGARQTHISPLHF; CDR3nt: TGTGCCGGCGCAAGACAGACGCATATTTCACCCCTCCACTTT
len: 14; d_gene: -; abundance: many; j_gene: TRBJ1-2; v_gene: TRBV15; CDR3aa: CATSRDVAVYGYTF; CDR3nt: TGTGCCACCAGCAGAGATGTGGCCGTCTATGGCTACACCTTC
len: 13; d_gene: -; abundance: -; j_gene: TRBJ2-1; v_gene: TRBV5-1; CDR3aa: CASSHVDHNEQFF; CDR3nt: TGCGCCAGCAGCCATGTGGATCACAATGAGCAGTTCTTC
len: 13; d_gene: TRBD2; abundance: -; j_gene: TRBJ2-3; v_gene: TRBV10-3; CDR3aa: CAVKAGGADKQYF; CDR3nt: TGTGCCGTCAAAGCGGGGGGTGCAGATAAGCAGTATTTT
len: 13; d_gene: -; abundance: -; j_gene: TRBJ2-7; v_gene: TRBV4-3; CDR3aa: CAGSPYVGYEQYF; CDR3nt: TGCGCCGGCAGCCCTTATGTAGGATACGAGCAGTACTTC
len: 16; d_gene: TRBD2; abundance: many; j_gene: TRBJ2-5; v_gene: TRBV28; CDR3aa: CASSFDAGVRQETQYF; CDR3nt: TGTGCCAGCAGTTTCGATGCGGGAGTGCGGCAAGAGACCCAGTACTTC
len: 17; d_gene: TRBD1; abundance: once; j_gene: TRBJ2-5; v_gene: TRBV11-2; CDR3aa: CASRTDARTDRPETQYF; CDR3nt: TGTGCCAGCAGAACAGATGCCCGGACGGACAGGCCAGAGACCCAGTACTTC
len: 14; d_gene: TRBD2; abundance: few; j_gene: TRBJ2-7; v_gene: TRBV29-1; CDR3aa: CSVGGLAGTYEQYF; CDR3nt: TGCAGCGTTGGAGGGCTAGCGGGAACCTACGAGCAGTACTTC
len: 15; d_gene: -; abundance: once; j_gene: TRBJ1-1; v_gene: TRBV18; CDR3aa: CASSLGGQGNTEAFF; CDR3nt: TGTGCCAGCTCACTAGGGGGGCAGGGGAACACTGAAGCTTTCTTT
len: 14; d_gene: -; abundance: many; j_gene: TRBJ2-1; v_gene: TRBV20-1; CDR3aa: CSARDLRGGNEQFF; CDR3nt: TGCAGTGCTAGAGATCTAAGAGGGGGCAATGAGCAGTTCTTC
len: 16; d_gene: -; abundance: many; j_gene: TRBJ2-2; v_gene: TRBV2; CDR3aa: CASSETRGQNTGELFF; CDR3nt: TGTGCCAGCAGTGAGACTAGGGGACAGAACACCGGGGAGCTGTTTTTT
len: 15; d_gene: TRBD1; abundance: -; j_gene: TRBJ2-1; v_gene: TRBV7-2; CDR3aa: CASSRDRGDYNEQFF; CDR3nt: TGTGCCAGCAGCAGGGACAGGGGCGACTACAATGAGCAGTTCTTC
len: 13; d_gene: -; abundance: many; j_gene: TRBJ1-1; v_gene: TRBV6-1; CDR3aa: CASSPTGYTEAFF; CDR3nt: TGTGCCAGCAGTCCAACAGGGTACACTGAAGCTTTCTTT